These 26 T cell receptor beta chains were sequenced from one sample in a study of shared clonotypes between healthy human individuals. The data were produced by immunoSEQ multiplex PCR, yet TCRdb's version contains in-frame clones alone and is incomplete. The table has roughly 2.2 million clones, 85% to 95% seen once; the top ten hold more than 0.35%. Specimen: naive CD4+ T cells from PBMCs. Noted subset: CD45RA+ positively selected. The receptors were gathered from a man between 18 and 35 years old in good health. Some clones in this sample may be carry-over from other donors' samples.

Concerning this clone: Other DNA sequences in this specimen translate into the identical CDR3. The gene calls are TRBV9 and TRBJ2-7, with TRBD2 matching 9 bases. This CDR3 comprises 15 residues. The germline V gene encodes CDR1 SGDLS and CDR2 YYNGEE. V shed 2 bases, J shed 1 base, and the junction held 4 bases outside the gene matches. The CDR3 bases are TGTGCCAGCAGCGTCGCGACTAGCGGATCCTACGAGCAGTACTTC. Translating it yields CASSVATSGSYEQYF.

The CDR3 DNA sequence: TGTGCCAGTAGTTTTTTGGACAGGGAGGATCAGCCCCAGCATTTT. It encodes CASSFLDREDQPQHF. This rearrangement joins TRBV19 to TRBJ1-5; 8 bases map to TRBD1. V gave up 5 bases and J gave up 5 bases; unmatched junction bases: 8. Germline CDR1 is LNHDA and CDR2 is SQIVND (reference sequence). CDR3 size: 15 residues.

The J gene is TRBJ2-7, the V gene TRBV28, with TRBD2 matching 10 bases. The CDR3 covers 15 residues. Germline lookup yields CDR1 MDHEN and CDR2 SYDVKM. V was pared by 1 base and J by 6 bases, with 6 bases of the junction left unmatched. CDR3 sequence: CASSLSSGRAREQYF. CDR3 coding DNA: TGTGCCAGCAGTTTATCCAGCGGGAGGGCCCGCGAGCAGTACTTC.

V usage is TRBV27 and J usage is TRBJ2-7; D unresolved. The CDR3 runs 15 residues. Germline assignment: CDR1 MNHEY and CDR2 SMNVEV (reference sequence). V was pared by 5 bases and J by 0 bases, with 14 bases between. The CDR3 DNA is TGTGCCAGCAGTCCCCGTATAGGTAGCTCCTACGAGCAGTACTTC. Translated: CASSPRIGSSYEQYF.

The genes are TRBV20-1 and TRBJ2-7; D is perhaps TRBD1 (6 bases). The CDR3 consists of 11 residues. With 5 bases removed from V and 9 bases from J, the gap between germline ends came to 14 bases. From germline, CDR1 is DFQATT and CDR2 SNEGSKA (reference sequence). In nucleotides, the CDR3 is TGCAGTGCTCCGGACAGTTCGGGGCAGTACTTC. Protein: CSAPDSSGQYF.

This chain links TRBV28 with TRBJ2-2; D is ambiguous. CDR1 is MDHEN and CDR2 is SYDVKM in the germline V gene. The ends were cut back, 8 bases at V and 4 bases at J, with 14 bases in the middle. The CDR3 contains 14 residues. The CDR3 sequence: CASVQGPLTGELFF. The DNA for the CDR3 is TGTGCCAGCGTGCAAGGGCCCCTCACCGGGGAGCTGTTTTTT.

This chain uses TRBV27 with TRBJ2-2; perhaps TRBD1 as D (6 bases). Per the germline V gene, CDR1 is MNHEY and CDR2 is SMNVEV (reference sequence). Trimming pared 5 bases from V and 0 bases from J, leaving 10 bases between. There are 15 residues in the CDR3. CDR3 residues: CASSTRQANTGELFF. CDR3 nucleotide sequence: TGTGCCAGCAGTACCCGACAGGCGAACACCGGGGAGCTGTTTTTT.

CDR3 sequence (DNA): TGTGCCAGCAGCCCGGCCCCATCAGGGTCAGGCAACACTGAAGCTTTCTTT. It specifies CASSPAPSGSGNTEAFF. The chain uses TRBV7-2 and TRBJ1-1, with D tentatively TRBD1 (5 bases). Germline CDR1 reads SGHTA; CDR2 reads FQGNSA. The CDR3 has 17 amino acids. V was trimmed by 5 bases and J by 2 bases, leaving 21 bases between them.

This chain uses TRBV6-1 with TRBJ2-1; D uncertain. CDR3 length: 11 residues. Germline V gene data show CDR1 as MNHNS and CDR2 as SASEGT. V lost 4 bases, J lost 12 bases, and 10 bases lay in between. CDR3 nucleotides: TGTGCCAGCAGTGGAGAGGTAGGGCAGTTCTTC. It yields the protein CASSGEVGQFF.

The chain is built from TRBV19 and TRBJ1-3; a possible D gene is TRBD1 (5 bases). The CDR3 has 14 residues. With 4 bases removed from V and 0 bases from J, the gap between germline ends came to 7 bases. The V gene's germline CDR1 is LNHDA and CDR2 SQIVND (reference sequence). The CDR3 DNA follows: TGTGCCAGTAGTAGACAGCTCTCTGGAAACACCATATATTTT. This encodes CASSRQLSGNTIYF.

CDR3 sequence reads: CASSYSGGAGEKLFF. The DNA for the CDR3 is TGTGCCAGCAGTTACTCGGGGGGGGCTGGCGAAAAACTGTTTTTT. This chain links TRBV6-6 with TRBJ1-4; weak D call: TRBD1 (6 bases). Germline CDR1 is MNHNY and CDR2 is SVGAGI (reference sequence). The V gene lost 0 bases and the J gene lost 8 bases, with 13 bases spanning the gap. The CDR3 loop spans 15 amino acids.

The rearrangement uses TRBV29-1 and TRBJ2-3, with TRBD2 identical over 7 bases. Germline-derived CDR1 and CDR2 are SQVTM and ANQGSEA. Losses at the gene ends were 4 bases for V and 5 bases for J; bases not matched to a gene: 6. The CDR3 extends over 13 amino acids. The DNA for the CDR3 is TGCAGCGTTGGGTGGGGAGGGGTAGATACGCAGTATTTT. It translates to CSVGWGGVDTQYF.

The V call is TRBV29-1, the J call TRBJ2-5, with D maybe TRBD2 (6 bases). The V end was cut by 8 bases, the J end by 4 bases, with 14 bases between. Germline values: CDR1 SQVTM, CDR2 ANQGSEA. This CDR3 has 12 amino acids. The CDR3 bases are TGCAGCTCCCGGGCCGGGGGAGAGACCCAGTACTTC. Translating gives CSSRAGGETQYF.

This clone was seen once. The genes are TRBV2 and TRBJ2-3; D is perhaps TRBD2 (5 bases). Trimming pared 7 bases from V and 5 bases from J, leaving 13 bases between. CDR3 size: 13 residues. The V gene's germline CDR1 is SNHLY and CDR2 FYNNEI. CDR3 sequence reads: CASTPGLRDTQYF. In DNA, the CDR3 is TGTGCCAGCACCCCGGGATTGAGAGATACGCAGTATTTT.

The chain employs TRBV28 and TRBJ2-7, with TRBD1 matching 7 bases. The CDR3 consists of 16 residues. Germline lookup yields CDR1 MDHEN and CDR2 SYDVKM. V was clipped by 5 bases and J by 0 bases; unmatched bases: 10. In nucleotides, the CDR3 is TGTGCCAGCAGTCCGCAACCGGGACAGCTCTCCTACGAGCAGTACTTC. This encodes CASSPQPGQLSYEQYF.

The chain links TRBV27 to TRBJ2-7; 9 positions match TRBD2. The length of the CDR3 is 15 residues. The V and J ends lost 5 bases and 7 bases, in that order; junction bases with no gene match: 12. CDR1 is MNHEY and CDR2 is SMNVEV in the germline V gene (reference sequence). The CDR3 coding sequence is TGTGCCAGCAGTCTAAACTTAGCGGGAGCAGGGGAGCAGTACTTC. It codes for CASSLNLAGAGEQYF.

The chain has TRBV27 and TRBJ2-7; no clear D gene. There are 16 residues in the CDR3. The germline V and J ends were trimmed by 5 bases and 0 bases, with 17 bases remaining between them. CDR1 and CDR2 (germline): MNHEY, SMNVEV (reference sequence). The CDR3 spells CASSPRFLPSSYEQYF. CDR3 DNA: TGTGCCAGCAGTCCACGGTTTTTGCCGAGCTCCTACGAGCAGTACTTC.

The table lists this clone with a count of one. V usage is TRBV28 and J usage is TRBJ2-7, with no clear D. Germline V gives CDR1 MDHEN, CDR2 SYDVKM. V was clipped by 4 bases and J by 2 bases, with 15 bases between them. The CDR3 runs to 15 residues. The CDR3, as DNA: TGTGCCAGCAGTTCGCATAACCGCCTCACCTACGAGCAGTACTTC. This gives the protein CASSSHNRLTYEQYF.

The rearrangement uses TRBV7-8 and TRBJ2-1, with D perhaps TRBD1 (5 bases). CDR1 is SGHVS and CDR2 is FQNEAQ in the germline V gene. The CDR3 is made up of 16 amino acids. V was cut by 4 bases and J by 5 bases, with 18 bases left in between. CDR3 nucleotides: TGTGCCAGCAGCTCCGTGGCGACAACAGGTAACAATGAGCAGTTCTTC. This translates into CASSSVATTGNNEQFF.

The V and J genes are TRBV6-1 and TRBJ1-2; 10 nucleotides agree with TRBD1. J lost 10 bases, V lost 2 bases, and 10 bases had no gene match. Germline assignment: CDR1 MNHNS and CDR2 SASEGT. The CDR3 contains 15 residues. The CDR3 DNA reads TGTGCCAGCAGTGAATCTGGGTGGGACAGGGGAACCTACACCTTC. This translates into CASSESGWDRGTYTF.

J is TRBJ1-2 and V is TRBV23-1; D is possibly TRBD1 (5 bases). TRBV23-1 is identified as an open reading frame with a role that is uncertain. This CDR3 contains 16 residues. Trimming took off 3 bases at V and 2 bases at J, with 16 bases between the two ends. The CDR3 sequence: CASSQRTPRGNYGYTF. For the CDR3, the DNA is TGCGCCAGCAGTCAGCGGACCCCTAGGGGAAACTATGGCTACACCTTC.

CDR3 DNA: TGTGCCAGCACTCAACCCCAGGGTGTTTACGAGCAGTACTTC. Translation: CASTQPQGVYEQYF. This chain connects TRBV28 to TRBJ2-7; tentative D call: TRBD1 (5 bases). Germline V lookup: CDR1 MDHEN, CDR2 SYDVKM. The length of the CDR3 is 14 residues. V dropped 7 bases and J dropped 4 bases, with 17 bases sitting between them.

This sequence joins TRBV6-5 and TRBJ2-1, with 8 bases identical to TRBD2. CDR3 size: 16 residues. Germline V lookup: CDR1 MNHEY, CDR2 SVGAGI. The V and J ends lost 2 bases and 3 bases, in that order; junction bases with no gene match: 6. CDR3 sequence: CASSYRVGRGYNEQFF. CDR3 bases: TGTGCCAGCAGTTACCGTGTCGGGAGGGGCTACAATGAGCAGTTCTTC.

This rearrangement joins TRBV11-1 to TRBJ2-2, with D possibly being TRBD1 or TRBD2 (5 bases each). Between the trimmed V and J ends, which lost 6 bases and 0 bases, there was a span of 8 bases. CDR3 size: 14 residues. Germline V lookup: CDR1 SGHAT, CDR2 FQDESV (reference sequence). The CDR3 region is CASRLGPNTGELFF. The CDR3 nucleotides are TGTGCCAGCAGATTGGGACCGAACACCGGGGAGCTGTTTTTT.

This CDR3 is CASSLSGLASSYNEQFF. In DNA form, the CDR3 reads TGTGCCAGCAGCTTATCAGGACTAGCAAGCTCCTACAATGAGCAGTTCTTC. The V call is TRBV11-1, the J call TRBJ2-1, with 8 nucleotides matching TRBD2. The J segment lost 0 bases and the V segment lost 2 bases, leaving 6 bases of the junction unmatched. The germline V gene has CDR1 SGHAT and CDR2 FQDESV (reference sequence). CDR3 length: 17 residues.

Note on this clone: This same CDR3 is encoded by further DNA sequences in the sample. CDR3 in DNA: TGCGCCAGCAGTGAGGGGTCCGAGCAGTACTTC. Amino acids: CASSEGSEQYF. V gene TRBV10-1 combines with J gene TRBJ2-7; D gene ambiguous. The V end was cut by 2 bases, the J end by 6 bases, with 5 bases between. The length of the CDR3 is 11 residues. Germline CDR1 and CDR2: WNHNN and SYGVQD (reference sequence).